Included here is one T cell receptor beta chain sequence, with context. Its antigen has not been determined. Per-base qualities were not stored, and no clone one base away is much larger. The immunoSEQ Assay, a bias-controlled multiplex PCR, was used to amplify TCRbeta CDR3 regions from genomic DNA. The study's processing was this. Within the assay, amplification of reference gene primers was used to estimate how many nucleated cells each sample contained. To quantify the absolute abundance of each unique TCRbeta CDR3 rearrangement, sequence reads were collapsed and filtered. For each sample, productive Simpson clonality was calculated as the square root of Simpson's diversity index over productive rearrangements. TCRdb retrieved this table from immuneACCESS and kept in-frame rearrangements only. Not all clones are present; in checked studies, unresolved V genes account for under half, and no reason is known for the remainder. V and J calls plus clone size are reproduced from that table; the DNA served to infer D and trimming. The sample table holds around 400,000 clones, of which roughly four fifths were seen once. The leading ten clones occupy about 4.9% of the sample.

These data originate in a study of blood T cell repertoires in COVID-19 (dated by TCRdb to the early 2020s). The study in broad terms: Collaborator samples came from the United States, Italy and Spain and covered acute and convalescent phases of COVID-19. The material from the prospective study consisted of cDNA or gDNA derived from T cells, B-cell-depleted T cells, or PBMCs. The dataset comprised deeply sampled blood TCRbeta repertoires from subjects exposed to, actively infected with, or recovered from COVID-19. The repertoires were made available in a free public database intended to serve as a resource for research on the immune response to SARS-CoV-2. Samples came from the ongoing ImmuneRACE study (first 160 participants) plus 1,254 subjects from 6 global collaborators. Sample metadata almost always included a de-identified subject ID, COVID-19 status, age in years and sex. Where HLA class I and class II types were available, the types were taken from metadata supplied by the sample provider, not from assay-based typing.

The paper as a whole reports these results and caveats: The quantity of clinical and demographic metadata differed by source and by participant and was supplied without curation.

Participants in the prospective study were aged about 18 to 95 years, lived in under 30 United States geographic areas, and enrolled through a virtual design. To assign participants to cohorts, the prospective study relied on clinical history that participants themselves reported in a screening survey and a study questionnaire. Recovered participants in ImmuneRACE Cohort 3 were defined as having two consecutive negative NP/OP PCR tests, clearance from a healthcare professional, or resolution of symptoms. In the prospective study, whole blood, serum and a nasopharyngeal or oropharyngeal swab were collected from each participant by mobile phlebotomists. Over a roughly 2-month period, participants in the prospective study had the option of providing additional blood draws and questionnaires. Before DNA extraction, prospective study blood samples were shipped either frozen or at room temperature. The TCR comes from a woman aged 50 to 60 who had recovered from COVID-19. Sequencing was done on a sample of PBMCs or T cells enriched from blood (not recorded which).

The base sequence is TGTGCCAGCAGCTTCGGGACTAGCGGGGGGTTAGAGACCCAGTACTTC. Its amino acids are CASSFGTSGGLETQYF. In this chain, TRBV11-3 is recombined with TRBJ2-5; the junction holds 15 bases that match TRBD2. Inclusive of the bounding cysteine and phenylalanine, the CDR3 is 16 residues long. The read is trimmed to its CDR3 DNA, 48 bases read in frame from base 1. The junction shows trimming of 3 bases on V and 4 bases on J, and the gene matches do not reach 3 bases of it. Sequences SGHNT (CDR1) and YENEEA (CDR2) are obtained from the germline V gene.